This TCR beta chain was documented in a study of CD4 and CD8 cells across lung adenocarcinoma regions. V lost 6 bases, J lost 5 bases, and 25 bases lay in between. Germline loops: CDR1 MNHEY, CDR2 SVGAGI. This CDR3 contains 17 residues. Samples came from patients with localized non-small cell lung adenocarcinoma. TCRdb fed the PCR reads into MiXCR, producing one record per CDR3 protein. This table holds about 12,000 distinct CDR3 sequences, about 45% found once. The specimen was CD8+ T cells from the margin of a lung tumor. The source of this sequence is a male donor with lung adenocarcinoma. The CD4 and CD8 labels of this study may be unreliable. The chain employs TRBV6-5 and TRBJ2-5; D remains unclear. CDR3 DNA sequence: TGTGCCAGCAGATACCAAAAGGCCCCACCGGGCGCCGAGACCCAGTACTTC. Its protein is CASRYQKAPPGAETQYF.